This passage covers 3 T cell receptor beta chains from one sample sequenced in a study of glioma-infiltrating T cells. Amplification of TCR alpha and beta CDR3 regions from RNA used iRepertoire nested multiplex PCR. TCRdb fed the multiplex PCR reads into MiXCR, producing one record per CDR3 protein. The sample yields about 210,000 distinct CDR3 sequences, around 30% seen once. The specimen was glioma tissue, nonneoplastic brain tissue, or PBMCs (not recorded which). The receptors derive from a human donor with low-grade glioma or glioblastoma, undergoing nonglioma brain surgery, or in good health (not recorded which).

Many counts were recorded for this clonotype. The CDR3 coding sequence is TGTGCCAGCATCAGCGGGATCCAAGAGACCCAGTACTTC. Amino acids: CASISGIQETQYF. The rearrangement joins TRBV6-1 to TRBJ2-5; 7 bases line up with TRBD2. Germline V CDR1 and CDR2: MNHNS, SASEGT. J was trimmed by 1 base and V by 7 bases; bases with no gene match: 3. The CDR3 consists of 13 residues.

With respect to this clonotype: The conserved phenylalanine or tryptophan normally closing the CDR3 is absent here, so this likely arose from a read error. The V and J genes are TRBV18 and TRBJ2-7, with a weak D call TRBD2 (6 bases). The CDR3 has 15 residues. Deletions cut 2 bases from V and 7 bases from J, with 18 bases between. CDR1 and CDR2 from the germline V gene are KGHSH and LQKENI. The CDR3 DNA reads as TGTGCCAGCTCACCAGATTTTACTAGCAGCTATGAGCAGTACCTC. It encodes CASSPDFTSSYEQYL.

This clonotype occurred once. Its ends do not fully match the called genes, so a read error is possible. J is TRBJ2-7 and V is TRBV6-1; D remains unclear. CDR1 is MNHNS, CDR2 SASEGT, per germline. There are 13 residues in the CDR3. DNA of the CDR3: TGTGCCAGCAGGGGCGTGGGAACCTACGAGCAGTACTTT. Translation gives CASRGVGTYEQYF.